This T cell receptor (beta chain) emerged from a study of T cell responses to AZD1222 COVID-19 vaccine. The table came from immunoSEQ multiplex PCR; TCRdb's copy has only in-frame clones and leaves some out. The sample carries approximately 300,000 clones, roughly 93% recorded once. Study-wide findings and caveats: Only 5 to 7 individuals given AZD1222 were seropositive at baseline.

Remarks on this clone: What it recognizes is unknown.

The CDR3 is 12 residues long. Germline V gives CDR1 MDHEN, CDR2 SYDVKM. V lost 7 bases to trimming and J lost 10 bases, with 14 bases between them. Specimen: peripheral blood, collected 28 days after the second AZD1222 dose. The clonotype originates from an adult who received the AZD1222 COVID-19 vaccine. The chain combines TRBV28 with TRBJ1-3; D call uncertain. CDR3 bases: TGTGCCAGCATGGCCAGCTTGGGAACCATATATTTT. It codes for CASMASLGTIYF.